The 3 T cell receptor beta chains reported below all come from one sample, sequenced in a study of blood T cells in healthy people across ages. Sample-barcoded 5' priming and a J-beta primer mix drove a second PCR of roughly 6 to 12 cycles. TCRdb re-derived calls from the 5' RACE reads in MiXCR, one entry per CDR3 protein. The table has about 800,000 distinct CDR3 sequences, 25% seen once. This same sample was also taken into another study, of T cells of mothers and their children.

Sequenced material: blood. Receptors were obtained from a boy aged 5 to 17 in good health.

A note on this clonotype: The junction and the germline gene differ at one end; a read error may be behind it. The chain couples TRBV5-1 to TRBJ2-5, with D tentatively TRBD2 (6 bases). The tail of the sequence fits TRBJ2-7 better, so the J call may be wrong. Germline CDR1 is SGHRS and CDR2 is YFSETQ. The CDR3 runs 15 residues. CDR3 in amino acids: CASTLEGRRFNEQYF. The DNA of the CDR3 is TGCGCCAGCACCTTGGAGGGAAGGAGGTTCAACGAGCAGTACTTC.

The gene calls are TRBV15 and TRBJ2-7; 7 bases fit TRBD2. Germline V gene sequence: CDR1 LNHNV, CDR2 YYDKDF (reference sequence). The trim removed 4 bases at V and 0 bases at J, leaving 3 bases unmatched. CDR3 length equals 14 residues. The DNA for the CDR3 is TGTGCCACCAGCATTGGCGGGAGCTCCTACGAGCAGTACTTC. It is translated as CATSIGGSSYEQYF. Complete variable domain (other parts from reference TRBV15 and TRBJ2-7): DAMVIQNPRYQVTQFGKPVTLSCSQTLNHNVMYWYQQKSSQAPKLLFHYYDKDFNNEADTPDNFQSRRPNTSFCFLDIRSPGLGDTAMYLCATSIGGSSYEQYFGPGTRLTVT.

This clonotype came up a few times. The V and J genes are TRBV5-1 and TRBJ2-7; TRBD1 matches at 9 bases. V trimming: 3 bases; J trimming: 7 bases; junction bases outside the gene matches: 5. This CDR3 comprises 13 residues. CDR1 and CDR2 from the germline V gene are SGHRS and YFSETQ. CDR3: CASSWDRVGEQYF. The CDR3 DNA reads TGCGCCAGCAGCTGGGACAGGGTTGGTGAGCAGTACTTC.